The clone carrying this T cell receptor (beta chain) was detected only a few times. Antigen unknown. Germline V lookup: CDR1 SGHKS, CDR2 YYEKEE (reference sequence). The CDR3 totals 15 residues. V was cut by 5 bases and J by 5 bases, with 19 bases left in between. This specimen comes from a study of post-analysis software for immune sequencing data. Study summary: Patients had relapsing-remitting, secondary progressive or progressive-relapsing multiple sclerosis; some lacked subtype.

Each TCR beta cDNA library carried unique molecular identifiers. Each batch of about 1 to 11 million T cells produced around 460,000 cDNA molecules. TCRdb redid the calling of the PCR reads with MiXCR, one entry per CDR3 protein. This sample has approximately 730,000 distinct CDR3 sequences, with 25% to 30% found just once. Study results and caveats: The study found significantly lower normalized Chao1 diversity in multiple sclerosis patients than in controls. Patients carried five TRBV segments more frequently than controls did, and TRBV5-6, TRBV5-1 and TRBV20-1 were among them.

The sample consisted of blood. The gene calls are TRBV5-5 and TRBJ2-5; D might be TRBD1 (6 bases). The TCR originated in a girl between 5 and 17 years old with multiple sclerosis. CDR3 DNA sequence: TGTGCCAGCAGGTCCAAGCCAGGGGACCGGGAGACCCAGTACTTC. Translating it yields CASRSKPGDRETQYF.